The rows below give T cell receptor beta chains drawn from one sample of a study of CD8 T cells in ankylosing spondylitis. TCRdb re-derived calls from the 5' RACE reads in MiXCR, one entry per CDR3 protein. The sample lists more than 650,000 distinct CDR3 sequences; approximately 12% were seen once. The sequencing input was blood, either unsorted or a sorted T cell fraction (not recorded which). These receptor sequences come from a male donor with ankylosing spondylitis. The CDR3 runs from the conserved cysteine through the conserved F or W. A D gene is named only where the DNA matches it firmly. Size is omitted from some rows. Given values are once, few, many or a class for expanded clones.

.	TRBD2	TRBJ2-1	17	TRBV5-1	TGCGCCAGCAGCTTGGTACGACTAGCGGGAGGCCTGGATGAGCAGTTCTTC	CASSLVRLAGGLDEQFF
.	.	TRBJ1-1	15	TRBV15	TGTGCCACCAGCAGGGCACGGACAGTGAACACTGAAGCTTTCTTT	CATSRARTVNTEAFF
.	TRBD2	TRBJ2-7	15	TRBV20-1	TGCAGTGCTAGAGCGCCACGGGAGGTTACCTACGAGCAGTACTTC	CSARAPREVTYEQYF
.	TRBD1	TRBJ1-2	13	TRBV29-1	TGCAGCGTTGGATTTGCAGGGGGCCAAGGGTACACCTTC	CSVGFAGGQGYTF
.	TRBD2	TRBJ2-3	16	TRBV5-1	TGCGCCAGCAGCACGGGACTAGCGGGAGTGGAAGATACGCAGTATTTT	CASSTGLAGVEDTQYF
.	TRBD1	TRBJ2-5	15	TRBV5-1	TGCGCCAGCAGCGACGGACAGGGGGTTATGGAGACCCAGTACTTC	CASSDGQGVMETQYF
.	.	TRBJ2-1	16	TRBV6-2/TRBV6-3	TGTGCCAGCAGTACTATCCTTATCAACCGGGGGAATGAGCAGTTCTTC	CASSTILINRGNEQFF
few	.	TRBJ2-2	14	TRBV29-1	TGCAGCGTCCTGATACGGGACTTATCCGGGGAGCTGTTTTTT	CSVLIRDLSGELFF
few	.	TRBJ2-2	14	TRBV28	TGTGCCAGCAGTTTGGGTAGGGGGGACCGGGAGCTGTTTTTT	CASSLGRGDRELFF
.	.	TRBJ2-3	14	TRBV4-2	TGTGCCAGCAGCCAAGTAGCTCCCCCAGATACGCAGTATTTT	CASSQVAPPDTQYF
.	.	TRBJ2-7	16	TRBV5-1	TGCGCCAGCAGCTTGCTCCCCAGCCCCGTCTTCTACGAGCAGTACTTC	CASSLLPSPVFYEQYF
many	.	TRBJ1-1	14	TRBV29-1	TGCAGCGCCTGGGGCTTCGGGAGGAACACTGAAGCTTTCTTT	CSAWGFGRNTEAFF
.	.	TRBJ2-2	16	TRBV6-1	TGTGCCAGCAGTGAAGTACTGGGGCCAAACACCGGGGAGCTGTTTTTT	CASSEVLGPNTGELFF
many	.	TRBJ1-2	14	TRBV5-1	TGCGCCAGCAGCTTGAGCGCCGGAAACTATGGCTACACCTTC	CASSLSAGNYGYTF
many	TRBD1	TRBJ1-6	15	TRBV6-5	TGTGCCAGCAGTTCGGAGACAGGGGTCAATTCACCCCTCCACTTT	CASSSETGVNSPLHF
.	TRBD1	TRBJ1-1	14	TRBV5-1	TGCGCCAGCCGTGAGACAGGGGGCCACACTGAAGCTTTCTTT	CASRETGGHTEAFF
few	TRBD1	TRBJ2-5	14	TRBV7-2	TGTGCCAGCAGCGTGACAGGGGTAAAAGAGACCCAGTACTTC	CASSVTGVKETQYF
many	.	TRBJ2-5	16	TRBV29-1	TGCAGCGTCCCACTCACGGCAGGCAGGGGTGGAGAGACCCAGTACTTC	CSVPLTAGRGGETQYF
few	TRBD2	TRBJ2-3	16	TRBV12-3/TRBV12-4	TGTGCCAGCAGTTTGAATAGCGGGAGGGCCGCCGATACGCAGTATTTT	CASSLNSGRAADTQYF
.	TRBD2	TRBJ2-2	16	TRBV20-1	TGCAGTGCTAGAGATACGGGGGGTCATAACACCGGGGAGCTGTTTTTT	CSARDTGGHNTGELFF
few	TRBD1	TRBJ1-2	15	TRBV11-2	TGTGCCAGCAGCTTTCAGGGGGCGCGGAACTATGGCTACACCTTC	CASSFQGARNYGYTF
few	.	TRBJ2-3	15	TRBV20-1	TGCAGTGCTAGAGATCCGCGGGGAGACACAGATACGCAGTATTTT	CSARDPRGDTDTQYF
few	.	TRBJ1-2	18	TRBV28	TGTGCCAGCAGTTTTTATTGGACGTATCACCGGGGGACCTACGGCTACACCTTC	CASSFYWTYHRGTYGYTF
.	.	TRBJ2-5	15	TRBV10-3	TGTGCCATCAGTGACCAAGGGAGGCGGCAAGAGACCCAGTACTTC	CAISDQGRRQETQYF
.	.	TRBJ2-1	15	TRBV11-2	TGTGCCAGCAGCCCTGCTGGGGCGGGATACAATGAGCAGTTCTTC	CASSPAGAGYNEQFF
many	.	TRBJ2-3	11	TRBV28	TGTGCAATCAAACGCACAGATACGCAGTATTTT	CAIKRTDTQYF
.	.	TRBJ2-6	13	TRBV20-1	TGCAGTGCTAGCACCCCTGGGGCCAACGTCCTGACTTTC	CSASTPGANVLTF
.	.	TRBJ2-7	13	TRBV20-1	TGCAGTGGCGGGACAGCGGCAAATTACGAGCAGTACTTC	CSGGTAANYEQYF
few	.	TRBJ1-2	13	TRBV18	TGTGCCAGCTCACCACAAACAGGGAACGGCTACACCTTC	CASSPQTGNGYTF
.	TRBD1	TRBJ1-3	13	TRBV12-3/TRBV12-4	TGTGCCAGCAGTCGGACAGGGTCAAACACCATATATTTT	CASSRTGSNTIYF
few	.	TRBJ2-5	15	TRBV12-3/TRBV12-4	TGTGCCAGCAGGTCCAACAGGGGAGGTGGAGAGACCCAGTACTTC	CASRSNRGGGETQYF
.	.	TRBJ1-1	12	TRBV7-9	TGTGCCAGCAGTAGCTGGGGCACTGAAGCTTTCTTT	CASSSWGTEAFF
.	.	TRBJ1-5	14	TRBV2	TGTGCCAGCAGTGCTGGACAAAACAATCAGCCCCAGCATTTT	CASSAGQNNQPQHF
.	.	TRBJ2-7	11	TRBV10-1	TGCGCCGGTGTCCTAGTCTACGAGCAGTACTTC	CAGVLVYEQYF
few	TRBD2	TRBJ2-1	15	TRBV20-1	TGCAGTGCTAGACTAGCGGGAGAAAACTACAATGAGCAGTTCTTC	CSARLAGENYNEQFF
.	.	TRBJ1-5	14	TRBV2	TGTGCCAGCAGTGGCGTTTCGAGCAATCAGCCCCAGCATTTT	CASSGVSSNQPQHF
many	.	TRBJ1-1	14	TRBV10-3	TGTGCCATCAGGGAACGGGACACAGCCCCTGAAGCTTTCTTT	CAIRERDTAPEAFF
many	.	TRBJ2-7	12	TRBV29-1	TGCAGCGTTGACCTAGATCCCTACGAGCAGTACTTC	CSVDLDPYEQYF
.	TRBD1	TRBJ2-3	16	TRBV9	TGTGCCAGCAGCGTACAACTCCGGGACAGGGCAGATACGCAGTATTTT	CASSVQLRDRADTQYF
.	.	TRBJ2-1	15	TRBV5-1	TGCGCCAGCAGCTTGGGGCCGGGAGTACTGAGTGAGCAGTTCTTC	CASSLGPGVLSEQFF
few	.	TRBJ2-4	15	TRBV7-6	TGTGCCAGCAGCTTAGCGGGAGGCAACGCAGACATTCAGTACTTC	CASSLAGGNADIQYF
.	.	TRBJ2-1	12	TRBV20-1	TGCAGTGCTAGATACCTAGCCAATGAGCAGTTCTTC	CSARYLANEQFF
.	TRBD1	TRBJ2-3	16	TRBV6-5	TGTGCCAGCAGTTACCCCGGGACAGGGGGCAAAGATACGCAGTATTTT	CASSYPGTGGKDTQYF
.	.	TRBJ1-1	15	TRBV5-1	TGCGCCAGCAGCTTGTATCCGGGAATTCCTACTGAAGCTTTCTTT	CASSLYPGIPTEAFF
few	.	TRBJ2-1	14	TRBV24-1	TGTGCCACCAGCACGGGCGAGATGCACAATGAGCAGTTCTTC	CATSTGEMHNEQFF
few	TRBD1	TRBJ2-3	17	TRBV15	TGTGCCACCAGCAGAGGGGCAGGGGGCTATTACACAGATACGCAGTATTTT	CATSRGAGGYYTDTQYF
few	.	TRBJ2-1	16	TRBV3-1	TGTGCCAGCAGCCAAGAGAGGGGTAGCATGTGGGATGAGCAGTTCTTC	CASSQERGSMWDEQFF
few	.	TRBJ1-2	15	TRBV7-2	TGTGCCAGCAGCAAGGGGCCAGGGCCCTACTATGGCTACACCTTC	CASSKGPGPYYGYTF
few	.	TRBJ2-5	15	TRBV28	TGTGCCAGCAGTTTTGCCCCAGGGACCCAAGAGACCCAGTACTTC	CASSFAPGTQETQYF
.	.	TRBJ2-5	14	TRBV28	TGTGCCAGCAGTTTTTCCCTCCGCGAGGAGACCCAGTACTTC	CASSFSLREETQYF
.	.	TRBJ2-7	14	TRBV6-2/TRBV6-3	TGTGCCAGCAGAACTCCATCCAATAGGGACGAGCAGTACTTC	CASRTPSNRDEQYF
few	.	TRBJ2-1	12	TRBV20-1	TGCAGTGCTACCGGGGGGCCAAATGAGCAGTTCTTC	CSATGGPNEQFF
few	.	TRBJ1-5	15	TRBV9	TGTGCCAGCAGCCCCTACCCAGGGAGCAATCAGCCCCAGCATTTT	CASSPYPGSNQPQHF
many	TRBD1	TRBJ1-1	14	TRBV7-9	TGTGCCAGCAGCAAGACAGGGGAAGGCACTGAAGCTTTCTTT	CASSKTGEGTEAFF